The sequence of this T cell receptor beta chain was determined in a study of blood T cells in healthy people across ages. This clonotype was observed a handful of times. What it binds is not known. Combining a sample-barcoded 5' primer with a J-beta primer mix, a second PCR ran for about 6 to 11 cycles. TCRdb independently ran MiXCR on the 5' RACE reads; one entry per CDR3 protein. The sample contains around 650,000 distinct CDR3 sequences, 40% to 45% of which appear only once. Study-level findings and limits: TCR beta diversity per million T cells fell roughly linearly with age.

Each donor was a healthy Caucasian individual from Russia, aged roughly 6 to 95. V lost 2 bases, J lost 6 bases, and 10 bases stayed unmatched. The CDR3 extends over 15 amino acids. Germline V gene lookup returns CDR1 SQVTM and CDR2 ANQGSEA. This chain connects TRBV29-1 to TRBJ2-3, with 8 bases lining up with TRBD2. This TCR derives from a man older than 75 in good health. Sample: blood. CDR3 loop: CSVEPLAGKRDTQYF. DNA of the CDR3: TGCAGCGTTGAACCCCTAGCGGGTAAACGGGATACGCAGTATTTT.